This paragraph covers one T cell receptor (beta chain) sequence. This sample was included in a study of blood T cell repertoires in COVID-19. Study as a whole: COVID-19 samples from acute and convalescent phases originated in the United States, Italy and Spain. T cells, B-cell-depleted T cells, or PBMCs provided the cDNA or gDNA that served as material.

Original handling: Cell counts per sample came from amplifying reference gene primers. Sequencing was performed with immunoSEQ multiplex PCR; in TCRdb, only in-frame clones are kept and a portion is missing. V and J calls and clone size come straight from that table; D and trimming were deduced from the DNA. The sample lists around 200,000 clones; approximately 87% were seen once. Trimming left V 7 bases short and J 4 bases short, with 13 bases between. The CDR3 length is 13 residues. Germline CDR1 is MNHNY and CDR2 is SVGAGI (reference sequence). Sequenced sample: peripheral blood. This chain joins TRBV6-6 and TRBJ2-5; possibly TRBD1 for D (6 bases). This TCR was recovered from a woman under 30 who had recovered from COVID-19. CDR3 loop: CASKLQGRETQYF. DNA for the CDR3: TGTGCCAGCAAACTTCAGGGGAGAGAGACCCAGTACTTC.